The clone carrying this TCR beta chain was detected a few times. Germline CDR1 SGDLS, CDR2 YYNGEE. The ends were cut back, 4 bases at V and 0 bases at J, with 11 bases in the middle. The length of the CDR3 is 14 residues. Authors' analysis steps: Reference gene primer amplification in the assay estimated nucleated cell counts. Sequencing used immunoSEQ multiplex PCR; TCRdb keeps in-frame clones, though not all of them. V and J calls and clone size follow that table, whereas D and trimming were derived from the DNA. Among 250,000 or so clones listed, approximately 90% were seen once. This sample is part of a study of blood T cell repertoires in COVID-19. Study-level background: Sites in the United States, Italy and Spain provided acute and convalescent COVID-19 samples.

The cohort comprised adults aged 18 to 89 years residing in approximately 25 US areas. Cohorts were based on clinical histories the participants reported. This rearrangement joins TRBV9 to TRBJ2-7; D might be TRBD1 (5 bases). What was sequenced was PBMCs or T cells enriched from blood (not recorded which). This TCR derives from a man aged 35 to 55 who had recovered from COVID-19. CDR3 DNA: TGTGCCAGCAGCCCTCGGACACCCTCCTACGAGCAGTACTTC. It yields the protein CASSPRTPSYEQYF.